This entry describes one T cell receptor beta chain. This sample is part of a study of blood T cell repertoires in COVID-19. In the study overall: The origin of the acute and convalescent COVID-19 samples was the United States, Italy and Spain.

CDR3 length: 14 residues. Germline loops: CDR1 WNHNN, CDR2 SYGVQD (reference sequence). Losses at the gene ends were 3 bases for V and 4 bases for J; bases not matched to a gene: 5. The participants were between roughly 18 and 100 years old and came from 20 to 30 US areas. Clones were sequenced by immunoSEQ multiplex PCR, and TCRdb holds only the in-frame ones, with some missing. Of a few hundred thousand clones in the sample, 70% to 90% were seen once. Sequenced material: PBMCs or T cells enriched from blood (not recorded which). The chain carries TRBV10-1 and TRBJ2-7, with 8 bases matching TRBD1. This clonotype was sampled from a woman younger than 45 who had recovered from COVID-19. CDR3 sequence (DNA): TGCGCCAGCAGTGACCGACAGGGGATGTACGAGCAGTACTTC. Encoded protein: CASSDRQGMYEQYF.